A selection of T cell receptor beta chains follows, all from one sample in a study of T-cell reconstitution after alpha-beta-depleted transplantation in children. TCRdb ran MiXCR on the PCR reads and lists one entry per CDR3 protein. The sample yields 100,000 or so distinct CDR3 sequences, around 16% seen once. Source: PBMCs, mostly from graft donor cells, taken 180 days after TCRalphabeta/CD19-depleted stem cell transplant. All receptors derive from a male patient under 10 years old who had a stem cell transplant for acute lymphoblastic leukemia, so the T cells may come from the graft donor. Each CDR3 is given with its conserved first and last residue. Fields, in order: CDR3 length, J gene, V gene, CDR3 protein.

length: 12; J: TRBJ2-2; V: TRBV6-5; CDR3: CASSPNNRELFF
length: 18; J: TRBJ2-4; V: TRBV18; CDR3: CASSLGGGYRLAKNIQYF
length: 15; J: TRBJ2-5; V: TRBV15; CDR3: CATSRDWGGEETQYF
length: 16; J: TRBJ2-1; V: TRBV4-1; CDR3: CASSQGPGGTDNEQFF
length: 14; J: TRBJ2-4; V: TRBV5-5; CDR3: CASSLWLAKNIQYF
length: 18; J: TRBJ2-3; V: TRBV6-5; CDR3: CASSYSWSSGGAWDTQYF
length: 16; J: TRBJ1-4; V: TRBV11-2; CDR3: CVSSPRGDATNEKLFF
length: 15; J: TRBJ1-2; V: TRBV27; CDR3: CASSLGGAGVYGYTF
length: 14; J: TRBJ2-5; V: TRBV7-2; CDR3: CASSLEWSQETQYF
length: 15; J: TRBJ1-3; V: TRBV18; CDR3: CASSPGQRSGNTIYF
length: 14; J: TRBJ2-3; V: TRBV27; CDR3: CASSLSAYTDTQYF
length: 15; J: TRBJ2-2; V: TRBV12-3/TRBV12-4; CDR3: CASSVTRGVAGELFF
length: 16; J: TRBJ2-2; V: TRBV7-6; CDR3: CASSLSGTVFGGELFF
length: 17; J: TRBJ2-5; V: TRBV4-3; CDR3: CASSQNLAGTGGETQYF
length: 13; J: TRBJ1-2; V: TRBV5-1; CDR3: CASSLADHQGYTF
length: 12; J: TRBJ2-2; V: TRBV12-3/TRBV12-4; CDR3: CASSSGAGELFF
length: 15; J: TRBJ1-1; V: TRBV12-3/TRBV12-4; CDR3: CASSRGQVTNTEAFF
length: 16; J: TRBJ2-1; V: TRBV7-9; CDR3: CASSLLTSGTNNEQFF
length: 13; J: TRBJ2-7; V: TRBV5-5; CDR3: CASTRQPSYEQYF
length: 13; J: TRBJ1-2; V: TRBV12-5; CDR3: CASGLYGNYGYTF
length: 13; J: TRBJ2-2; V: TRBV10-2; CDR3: CAGGQANTGELFF
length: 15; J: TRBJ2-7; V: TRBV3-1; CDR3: CASSPMAEGFYEQYF
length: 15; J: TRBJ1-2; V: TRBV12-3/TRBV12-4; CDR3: CASSSTGAGPYGYTF